Each of the 27 T cell receptor beta chains below was sequenced from the same sample in a study of blood T cell repertoires in COVID-19. The protocol was immunoSEQ multiplex PCR, while the TCRdb copy is restricted to in-frame clones and leaves out a portion. The table records some 200,000 clones, roughly four fifths of them present only once. Sequenced material: peripheral blood. The receptors derive from a woman between 35 and 50 years old with acute or convalescent COVID-19.

This clone was seen a single time. The chain joins TRBV7-2 to TRBJ2-7, with TRBD1 as a possible D gene (5 bases). V lost 4 bases and J 2 bases, leaving 21 bases between the germline ends. This CDR3 has 17 amino acids. CDR1 and CDR2 (germline): SGHTA, FQGNSA. CDR3 DNA: TGTGCCAGCAGCTCCGAATCTGGACACGCAAGGCCCTACGAGCAGTACTTC. Amino acids: CASSSESGHARPYEQYF.

The chain has TRBV11-2 and TRBJ2-1; no reliable D call. Per the germline V gene, CDR1 is SGHAT and CDR2 is FQNNGV. The V end lost 2 bases, the J end lost 5 bases, and 13 bases lay between the germline ends. CDR3 length: 15 amino acids. The CDR3 protein is CASSLNLDRNNEQFF. CDR3 coding DNA: TGTGCCAGCAGCTTAAACCTAGATCGTAACAATGAGCAGTTCTTC.

The chain couples TRBV4-2 to TRBJ1-6; no clear D. CDR1 and CDR2 (germline): LGHNA, YNFKEQ. This CDR3 is 14 amino acids long. Trimming pared 0 bases from V and 7 bases from J, leaving 7 bases between. The CDR3 loop is CASSQDLPNSPLHF. CDR3 DNA: TGTGCCAGCAGCCAAGACCTTCCCAATTCACCCCTCCACTTT.

V usage is TRBV11-3 and J usage is TRBJ2-3; TRBD2 matches at 15 bases. The CDR3 runs 16 residues. CDR1 SGHNT and CDR2 YENEEA come from the germline V gene. Trimming removed 4 bases from V and 6 bases from J; junction bases left unmatched: 5. CDR3 sequence reads: CASSSGLAGGGDTQYF. CDR3 in DNA: TGTGCCAGCAGCTCGGGACTAGCGGGGGGTGGGGATACGCAGTATTTT.

The chain is built from TRBV4-2 and TRBJ1-5, with TRBD1 matching 10 bases. Germline CDR1 is LGHNA and CDR2 is YNFKEQ. V shed 1 base and J 4 bases; nucleotides not matched to a gene: 1. The CDR3 totals 15 residues. As DNA, the CDR3 is TGTGCCAGCAGCCAAGGGACAGGGGGGAATCAGCCCCAGCATTTT. It yields the protein CASSQGTGGNQPQHF.

V usage is TRBV4-2 and J usage is TRBJ2-5; 8 positions agree with TRBD2. The length of the CDR3 is 16 residues. J gave up 0 bases and V 4 bases, and 7 bases lay outside the gene matches. From germline, CDR1 is LGHNA and CDR2 YNFKEQ. This CDR3 is CASSLWPGGDQETQYF. The CDR3 bases are TGTGCCAGCAGCCTGTGGCCGGGGGGGGACCAAGAGACCCAGTACTTC.

The V and J genes are TRBV18 and TRBJ2-7; 9 nucleotides line up with TRBD1. Trimming took 2 bases from V and 0 from J; bases not matched to a gene: 5. The CDR3 spans 16 residues. Per the germline V gene, CDR1 is KGHSH and CDR2 is LQKENI. The CDR3 loop is CASSPDRGSLSYEQYF. The DNA of the CDR3 is TGTGCCAGCTCACCAGACAGGGGGTCACTCTCCTACGAGCAGTACTTC.

The chain recombines TRBV24-1 with TRBJ2-3, with unresolved D. The CDR3 has 11 residues. The V gene's germline CDR1 is KGHDR and CDR2 SFDVKD. The V end was cut by 9 bases, the J end by 6 bases, with 9 bases between. CDR3 DNA: TGTGCCACCGCCTTGAGGGATACGCAGTATTTT. Translated: CATALRDTQYF.

CDR3 loop: CASTDIYGSSGTQYF. In nucleotides, the CDR3 is TGTGCCAGCACCGATATTTACGGGTCATCCGGGACCCAGTACTTC. The V gene is TRBV7-6, the J gene TRBJ2-5, with D unclear. Germline CDR1 SGHVS, CDR2 FNYEAQ. The V end lost 7 bases, the J end lost 7 bases, and 22 bases lay between the germline ends. The CDR3 length is 15 residues.

The rearrangement uses TRBV28 and TRBJ2-2; the D gene is possibly TRBD1 (6 bases). Trimming shortened V by 1 base and J by 3 bases, and 12 bases separated the two germline ends. The length of the CDR3 is 16 residues. The V gene's germline CDR1 is MDHEN and CDR2 SYDVKM. The CDR3 protein is CASSLFGTLHTGELFF. For the CDR3, the DNA is TGTGCCAGCAGTTTATTTGGGACACTACACACCGGGGAGCTGTTTTTT.

V usage is TRBV6-1 and J usage is TRBJ2-5, with 7 bases that match TRBD2. The CDR3 contains 17 residues. V trimming: 4 bases; J trimming: 1 base; junction bases outside the gene matches: 12. Per the germline V gene, CDR1 is MNHNS and CDR2 is SASEGT. For the CDR3, the DNA is TGTGCCAGCAGTGGCCAAGGTGGGACTATGATCCAAGAGACCCAGTACTTC. Translation gives CASSGQGGTMIQETQYF.

The rearrangement uses TRBV15 and TRBJ2-7; 9 positions agree with TRBD1. Per germline, CDR1 LNHNV and CDR2 YYDKDF (reference sequence). The CDR3 has 14 residues. J lost 6 bases, V lost 3 bases, and 6 bases had no gene match. The CDR3 sequence: CATSRDRGFGEQYF. The DNA for the CDR3 is TGTGCCACCAGCAGGGACAGGGGATTTGGCGAGCAGTACTTC.

In its sample, this clone was seen a few times. The chain carries TRBV6-5 and TRBJ1-2; 7 bases align to TRBD1. The CDR3 has 13 residues. Germline V gene sequence: CDR1 MNHEY, CDR2 SVGAGI. J gave up 5 bases and V 4 bases, and 4 bases lay outside the gene matches. The CDR3 sequence: CASSFPGQYGYTF. In DNA, the CDR3 is TGTGCCAGCAGTTTTCCGGGACAGTATGGCTACACCTTC.

This chain joins TRBV28 and TRBJ2-3, with D perhaps TRBD2 (5 bases). Trimming took 2 bases from V and 1 from J, leaving 16 bases between them. Germline CDR1 reads MDHEN; CDR2 reads SYDVKM. CDR3 length: 17 residues. The CDR3 region is CASSLDLVASGTDTQYF. The DNA of the CDR3 is TGTGCCAGCAGTTTAGATCTAGTAGCGAGTGGCACAGATACGCAGTATTTT.

This clone was counted between two and nine times. The chain employs TRBV6-5 and TRBJ2-7, with 8 bases identical to TRBD2. Germline V gene data show CDR1 as MNHEY and CDR2 as SVGAGI. Unmatched junction bases numbered 9, after V lost 6 bases and J lost 5 bases. The CDR3 loop spans 14 amino acids. Here the CDR3 DNA reads TGTGCCAGCAGCCGTGGACTAGCCGGAGACGAGCAGTACTTC. Its protein product is CASSRGLAGDEQYF.

The chain employs TRBV11-2 and TRBJ2-3; TRBD2 aligns across 8 bases. From germline, CDR1 is SGHAT and CDR2 FQNNGV. The trim removed 1 base at V and 1 base at J, leaving 4 bases unmatched. The CDR3 totals 16 residues. CDR3 bases: TGTGCCAGCAGCTTAGTGGTACTAGCGGGCACAGATACGCAGTATTTT. Its protein product is CASSLVVLAGTDTQYF. Combining the CDR3 with reference TRBV11-2 and TRBJ2-3 gives the whole variable domain EAGVAQSPRYKIIEKRQSVAFWCNPISGHATLYWYQQILGQGPKLLIQFQNNGVVDDSQLPKDRFSAERLKGVDSTLKIQPAKLEDSAVYLCASSLVVLAGTDTQYFGPGTRLTVL.

J is TRBJ1-1 and V is TRBV18, with D unclear. The CDR3 spans 14 residues. The germline V gene has CDR1 KGHSH and CDR2 LQKENI. The ends were cut back, 3 bases at V and 5 bases at J, with 13 bases in the middle. The CDR3 region has the DNA TGTGCCAGCTCACCTCTTTATCAGGATACTGAAGCTTTCTTT. Translation gives CASSPLYQDTEAFF.

This clone came up a few times. V gene TRBV7-9 combines with J gene TRBJ2-1; the match to TRBD1 covers 7 bases. V shed 11 bases and J 9 bases; nucleotides not matched to a gene: 16. In germline, CDR1 is SEHNR, CDR2 FQNEAQ (reference sequence). The CDR3 is 14 residues long. The CDR3 here is CAVRQGQIGGEQFF. The CDR3 DNA follows: TGTGCCGTGAGACAGGGTCAAATTGGGGGTGAGCAGTTCTTC.

This sequence joins TRBV18 and TRBJ1-2; D unclear. Germline assignment: CDR1 KGHSH and CDR2 LQKENI. V dropped 0 bases and J dropped 0 bases, with 11 bases sitting between them. This CDR3 has 16 residues. CDR3 DNA: TGTGCCAGCTCACCACCACTCCCGTTAGCTAACTATGGCTACACCTTC. Translating gives CASSPPLPLANYGYTF.

The table lists this clone with a count of one. DNA of the CDR3: TGTGCCAGCTCCCTTTTAGCGGGGGCCACCCATCCCGTTGAGTTCTTC. It yields the protein CASSLLAGATHPVEFF. The V and J genes are TRBV18 and TRBJ2-1; TRBD2 matches at 9 bases. CDR1 is KGHSH and CDR2 is LQKENI in the germline V gene. V trimming: 6 bases; J trimming: 14 bases; junction bases outside the gene matches: 20. This CDR3 spans 16 amino acids.

The V call is TRBV5-1, the J call TRBJ1-2; the D is unclear. The germline gives CDR1 SGHRS, CDR2 YFSETQ. V was shortened by 4 bases and J by 4 bases, with 14 bases between the two germline ends. CDR3 size: 14 residues. The CDR3 reads CASSADWEGYGYTF. CDR3 DNA: TGCGCCAGCAGCGCGGACTGGGAGGGCTATGGCTACACCTTC.

This clone was seen only once. This chain connects TRBV6-4 to TRBJ2-1, with 12 bases matching TRBD2. J was trimmed by 6 bases and V by 4 bases; bases with no gene match: 4. Germline assignment: CDR1 MRHNA and CDR2 SNTAGT. This CDR3 has 15 residues. Here the CDR3 reads CASSGTSGEVNEQFF. The CDR3 DNA sequence: TGTGCCAGCAGTGGGACTAGCGGGGAGGTCAATGAGCAGTTCTTC.

The chain uses TRBV15 and TRBJ1-5; D may be TRBD1 (6 bases). The CDR3 length is 16 residues. Trimming left V 3 bases short and J 1 base short, with 13 bases between. The germline V gene encodes CDR1 LNHNV and CDR2 YYDKDF (reference sequence). The CDR3 here is CATSRGIQGSNQPQHF. Here the CDR3 DNA reads TGTGCCACCAGCAGGGGGATCCAGGGGAGCAATCAGCCCCAGCATTTT.

V is TRBV5-1 and J is TRBJ1-1, with D possibly TRBD1 on 6 matching bases. The CDR3 covers 15 residues. The V end was cut by 0 bases, the J end by 1 base, with 10 bases between. CDR1 and CDR2 from the germline V gene are SGHRS and YFSETQ. The CDR3 region has the DNA TGCGCCAGCAGCTTGGCGGGACAACCGAACACTGAAGCTTTCTTT. It specifies CASSLAGQPNTEAFF.

The chain is built from TRBV4-2 and TRBJ2-2, with 12 bases identical to TRBD2. V trimming: 3 bases; J trimming: 4 bases; junction bases outside the gene matches: 6. The CDR3 runs 17 residues. Germline loops: CDR1 LGHNA, CDR2 YNFKEQ. The CDR3 DNA sequence: TGTGCCAGCAGCCAGAGCGCTAGCGGGGGGGGCACCGGGGAGCTGTTTTTT. Amino acids: CASSQSASGGGTGELFF.

This rearrangement joins TRBV19 to TRBJ1-5, with TRBD1 matching 8 bases. Trimming cost V 1 base and J 0 bases; bases outside gene matches: 2. This CDR3 has 16 residues. Germline loops: CDR1 LNHDA, CDR2 SQIVND (reference sequence). In DNA, the CDR3 is TGTGCCAGTAGTATAGGGACAGGGATTAGCAATCAGCCCCAGCATTTT. It translates to CASSIGTGISNQPQHF. The variable domain in full, with the rest retrieved from reference TRBV19 and TRBJ1-5, is DGGITQSPKYLFRKEGQNVTLSCEQNLNHDAMYWYRQDPGQGLRLIYYSQIVNDFQKGDIAEGYSVSREKKESFPLTVTSAQKNPTAFYLCASSIGTGISNQPQHFGDGTRLSIL.

This rearrangement joins TRBV27 to TRBJ2-7; D perhaps matches TRBD2 (5 bases). The CDR3 extends over 13 amino acids. CDR1 MNHEY and CDR2 SMNVEV come from the germline V gene (reference sequence). Trimming stripped 5 bases from V and 3 bases from J, with 11 bases between. This CDR3 reads CASSIRRLYEQYF. The CDR3 DNA follows: TGTGCCAGCAGTATAAGGAGGCTCTACGAGCAGTACTTC.